These 15 T cell receptor beta chains were sequenced from one sample in a study of quantifying T cell responses using KT2 cells. The wider study: Reverse transcription used primers in the TCR alpha and beta constant regions.

The cDNA 3' end received a ligated oligonucleotide with a UMI. First-round PCR used approximately 4 cycles and beta primers RC1.1 and RC1.2 covering TRBC1 and TRBC2. MiXCR, run by TCRdb on the UMI-ligation and nested PCR reads, gives a single entry per CDR3 protein. The sample holds 30,000 or so distinct CDR3 sequences, under 7.5% seen once. The specimen was PBMCs spiked with cells of the T cell clone KT2. These TCRs come from a human donor.

This clonotype came up a few times. The genes are TRBV2 and TRBJ2-7, with 11 bases aligning to TRBD2. V gave up 3 bases and J gave up 7 bases; unmatched junction bases: 5. The length of the CDR3 is 14 residues. Germline V CDR1 and CDR2: SNHLY, FYNNEI. This CDR3 is CASSEQGLAEEQYF. As DNA, the CDR3 is TGTGCCAGCAGTGAGCAGGGACTAGCGGAGGAGCAGTACTTC.

This clonotype turned up a few times. For the CDR3, the DNA is TGTGCCAGCAGTTACGGACAAAACATTCAGTACTTC. It encodes CASSYGQNIQYF. The chain uses TRBV6-2 or TRBV6-3 and TRBJ2-4; D gene uncertain. Germline-derived CDR1 and CDR2 are MNHEY and SVGEGT. The CDR3 covers 12 residues. With 2 bases removed from V and 5 bases from J, the gap between germline ends came to 4 bases.

The rearrangement links TRBV3-1 to TRBJ1-2, with 8 bases matching TRBD1. CDR1 LGHDT and CDR2 YNNKEL come from the germline V gene (reference sequence). Trimming took 0 bases from V and 8 from J; bases not matched to a gene: 11. There are 16 residues in the CDR3. This CDR3 reads CASSQENGRGRGGYTF. CDR3 in DNA: TGTGCCAGCAGCCAAGAAAATGGCAGGGGGCGCGGAGGCTACACCTTC.

V is TRBV20-1 and J is TRBJ2-7; weak D call: TRBD2 (6 bases). Germline V gives CDR1 DFQATT, CDR2 SNEGSKA (reference sequence). The V gene lost 6 bases and the J gene lost 0 bases, with 18 bases spanning the gap. The CDR3 loop spans 15 amino acids. CDR3 sequence reads: CSAEGRRLSSYEQYF. The CDR3 DNA reads TGCAGTGCGGAGGGACGCCGGCTGAGCTCCTACGAGCAGTACTTC.

This clonotype was picked up many times. For the CDR3, the DNA is TGTGCCAGCAGCCGCCTTGAGGGAAACACCATATATTTT. Protein product: CASSRLEGNTIYF. J is TRBJ1-3 and V is TRBV11-3; no firm D call. The germline CDR1 and CDR2 sequences are SGHNT and YENEEA. Trimming stripped 5 bases from V and 4 bases from J, with 9 bases between. This CDR3 has 13 amino acids.

This clonotype was observed a handful of times. This chain connects TRBV4-1 to TRBJ2-7; 13 nucleotides line up with TRBD2. Germline V gives CDR1 MGHRA, CDR2 YSYEKL. The CDR3 runs to 16 residues. V dropped 4 bases and J dropped 3; count of bases not matched to a gene: 6. In DNA, the CDR3 is TGCGCCAGCAGCCCGGGACTAGCGGGGCGGCGCTACGAGCAGTACTTC. Protein: CASSPGLAGRRYEQYF.

CDR3: CASSPPGASEQYF. CDR3 in DNA: TGTGCCAGCTCACCACCGGGGGCTTCCGAGCAGTACTTC. The V call is TRBV18, the J call TRBJ2-7; possible D gene TRBD1, 6 bases. Trimming stripped 0 bases from V and 6 bases from J, with 9 bases between. The germline V gene encodes CDR1 KGHSH and CDR2 LQKENI. The CDR3 is 13 residues long.

This clonotype was observed at least ten times. The J gene is TRBJ1-2, the V gene TRBV20-1; D perhaps matches TRBD1 (6 bases). The CDR3 covers 13 residues. V lost 3 bases and J 2 bases, leaving 10 bases between the germline ends. CDR1 and CDR2 (germline): DFQATT, SNEGSKA (reference sequence). The DNA for the CDR3 is TGCAGTGCTAGTATAGACAGGAACTATGGCTACACCTTC. Protein: CSASIDRNYGYTF.

This clonotype was seen at least ten times. This chain links TRBV20-1 with TRBJ2-1; no clear D. The germline V and J ends were trimmed by 4 bases and 1 base, with 8 bases remaining between them. CDR1 and CDR2 from the germline V gene are DFQATT and SNEGSKA (reference sequence). The CDR3 loop spans 13 amino acids. The CDR3 DNA reads TGCAGTGCTACCAGGTCTTCCTACAATGAGCAGTTCTTC. Translated, it gives CSATRSSYNEQFF.

The table lists this clonotype with a few counts. CDR3 loop: CASSTPGQGGNTIYF. The DNA for the CDR3 is TGTGCCAGCTCAACCCCGGGACAGGGTGGAAACACCATATATTTT. The genes are TRBV18 and TRBJ1-3; 9 nucleotides line up with TRBD1. CDR1 and CDR2 from the germline V gene are KGHSH and LQKENI. This CDR3 is built from 15 residues. Trimming removed 5 bases from V and 3 bases from J; junction bases left unmatched: 5.

This clonotype came up many times. The rearrangement joins TRBV7-2 to TRBJ2-5; 7 bases line up with TRBD1. Germline V gene sequence: CDR1 SGHTA, CDR2 FQGNSA. Unmatched junction bases numbered 7, after V lost 1 base and J lost 2 bases. CDR3 length: 16 amino acids. CDR3 amino acids: CASSLVGTAKQETQYF. DNA of the CDR3: TGTGCCAGCAGCTTAGTTGGGACAGCTAAACAAGAGACCCAGTACTTC.

The J gene is TRBJ2-2, the V gene TRBV10-2; 14 bases line up with TRBD2. Germline V lookup: CDR1 WSHSY, CDR2 SAAADI. V shed 3 bases and J 4 bases; nucleotides not matched to a gene: 13. The CDR3 runs 20 residues. The CDR3 reads CASSERGTSGGLWFTGELFF. DNA of the CDR3: TGCGCCAGCAGTGAAAGGGGGACTAGCGGGGGCCTTTGGTTCACCGGGGAGCTGTTTTTT.

This clonotype was seen at least ten times. The chain recombines TRBV25-1 with TRBJ1-1, with D maybe TRBD1 (5 bases). CDR1 is MGHDK, CDR2 SYGVNS, per germline. V was cut by 8 bases and J by 7 bases, with 11 bases left in between. CDR3 length equals 11 residues. The CDR3 protein is CASVAGGEAFF. The CDR3, as DNA: TGTGCCAGCGTCGCGGGGGGTGAAGCTTTCTTT.

The rearrangement uses TRBV12-3 or TRBV12-4 and TRBJ1-5, with 9 bases identical to TRBD1. This CDR3 contains 17 residues. V was pared by 5 bases and J by 0 bases, with 8 bases of the junction left unmatched. This CDR3 reads CASSQIPGQGSNQPQHF. DNA of the CDR3: TGTGCCAGCAGTCAAATTCCGGGACAGGGTAGCAATCAGCCCCAGCATTTT.

This clonotype was found a few times. The rearrangement links TRBV2 to TRBJ1-2; D possibly corresponds to TRBD1 (5 bases). The ends were cut back, 6 bases at V and 2 bases at J, with 13 bases in the middle. Germline V CDR1 and CDR2: SNHLY, FYNNEI. CDR3 size: 14 residues. CDR3 bases: TGTGCCAGCAGCCCACCGGGGCGAAACTATGGCTACACCTTC. Its translation is CASSPPGRNYGYTF.